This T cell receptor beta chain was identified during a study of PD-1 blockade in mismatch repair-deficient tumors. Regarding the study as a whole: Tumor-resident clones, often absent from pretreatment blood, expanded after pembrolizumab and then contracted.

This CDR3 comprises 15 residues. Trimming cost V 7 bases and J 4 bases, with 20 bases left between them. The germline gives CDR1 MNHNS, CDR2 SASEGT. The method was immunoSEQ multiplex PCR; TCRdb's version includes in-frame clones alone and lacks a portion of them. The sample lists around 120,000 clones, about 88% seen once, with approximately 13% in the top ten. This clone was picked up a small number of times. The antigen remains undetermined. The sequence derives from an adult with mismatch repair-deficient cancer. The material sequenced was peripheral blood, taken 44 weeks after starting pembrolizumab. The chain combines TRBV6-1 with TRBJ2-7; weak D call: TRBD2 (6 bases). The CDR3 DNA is TGTGCCAGCACCCAGTCAGGGACTGCCTGGTACGAGCAGTACTTC. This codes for CASTQSGTAWYEQYF.